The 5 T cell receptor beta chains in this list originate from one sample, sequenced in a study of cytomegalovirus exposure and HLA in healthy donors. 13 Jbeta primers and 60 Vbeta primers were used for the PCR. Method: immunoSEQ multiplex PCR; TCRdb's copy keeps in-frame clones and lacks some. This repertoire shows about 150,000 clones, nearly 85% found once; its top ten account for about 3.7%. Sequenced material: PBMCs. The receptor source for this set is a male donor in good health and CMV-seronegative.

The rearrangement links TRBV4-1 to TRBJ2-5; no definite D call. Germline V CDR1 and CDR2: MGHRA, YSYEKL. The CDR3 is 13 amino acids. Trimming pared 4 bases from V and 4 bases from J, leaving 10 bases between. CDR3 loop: CASSRWQRETQYF. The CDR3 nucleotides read TGCGCCAGCAGCCGTTGGCAAAGAGAGACCCAGTACTTC.

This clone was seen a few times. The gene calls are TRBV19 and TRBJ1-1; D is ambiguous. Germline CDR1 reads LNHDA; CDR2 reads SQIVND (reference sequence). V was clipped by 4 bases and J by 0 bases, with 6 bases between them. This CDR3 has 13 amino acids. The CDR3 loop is CASSRSLNTEAFF. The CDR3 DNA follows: TGTGCCAGTAGTAGGAGCCTGAACACTGAAGCTTTCTTT.

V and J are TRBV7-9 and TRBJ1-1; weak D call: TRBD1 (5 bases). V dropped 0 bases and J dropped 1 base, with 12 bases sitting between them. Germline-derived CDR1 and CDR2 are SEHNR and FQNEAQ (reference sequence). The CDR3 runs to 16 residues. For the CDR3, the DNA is TGTGCCAGCAGCTTAGCATCCGGAGGGACGAACACTGAAGCTTTCTTT. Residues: CASSLASGGTNTEAFF.

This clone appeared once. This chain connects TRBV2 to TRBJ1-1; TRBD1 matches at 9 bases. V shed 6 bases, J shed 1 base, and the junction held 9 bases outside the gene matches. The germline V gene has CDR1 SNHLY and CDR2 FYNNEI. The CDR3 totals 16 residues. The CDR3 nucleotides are TGTGCCAGCAGAGCAGACGCGACAGGGGGGAACACTGAAGCTTTCTTT. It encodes CASRADATGGNTEAFF.

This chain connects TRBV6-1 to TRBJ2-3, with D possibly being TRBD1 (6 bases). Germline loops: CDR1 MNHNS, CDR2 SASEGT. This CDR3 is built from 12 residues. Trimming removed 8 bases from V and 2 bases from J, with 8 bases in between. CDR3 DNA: TGTGCCAGCCGACAGGACACAGATACGCAGTATTTT. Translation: CASRQDTDTQYF.